Presented here are 9 T cell receptor beta chains from one specimen sequenced in a study of tumor and adjacent non-tumor tissue in lung cancer. A modified ARM-PCR protocol with three rounds of nested PCR amplified TCRbeta. TCRdb recomputed calls from the multiplex PCR reads with MiXCR, one row per CDR3 protein. Among fewer than 130,000 distinct CDR3 sequences listed, approximately 80% were seen once. No cell sorting was done before RNA was extracted from the tissue. Sample: lung tumor tissue. The receptors originated from a man in his 70s with non-small cell lung cancer.

Remarks on this clonotype: The conserved final phenylalanine or tryptophan is absent from the CDR3, which likely points to a read error. This rearrangement joins TRBV10-3 to TRBJ2-1; D is unresolved. Germline loops: CDR1 ENHRY, CDR2 SYGVKD. The CDR3 loop spans 13 amino acids. CDR3 sequence: CTSLEEFDNEQFI. CDR3 DNA sequence: TGTACCTCCCTGGAAGAGTTTGACAATGAGCAGTTCATC.

This clonotype was seen a single time. The genes are TRBV12-3 or TRBV12-4 and TRBJ2-2; 9 bases are a match to TRBD2. The CDR3 extends over 16 amino acids. The J segment lost 12 bases and the V segment lost 5 bases, leaving 16 bases of the junction unmatched. CDR3 region: CASSLAGGQNTRKLFF. As DNA, the CDR3 is TGTGCCAGCAGTCTCGCGGGAGGGCAAAACACCAGGAAGCTGTTTTTT.

The rearrangement links TRBV28 to TRBJ2-5; D is ambiguous. The CDR3 runs to 16 residues. Per germline, CDR1 MDHEN and CDR2 SYDVKM. The V end was cut by 3 bases, the J end by 6 bases, with 20 bases between. The CDR3, as DNA: TGTGCCAGCAGTTTTAATGTCTACCATGCCGCAAAGACCCAGTACTTC. It codes for CASSFNVYHAAKTQYF.

Turning to this clonotype: Without the conserved terminal phenylalanine or tryptophan, this CDR3 likely stems from a read error. The gene calls are TRBV20-1 and TRBJ2-5; D not certain. Trimming cost V 5 bases and J 3 bases, with 13 bases left between them. The germline V gene encodes CDR1 DFQATT and CDR2 SNEGSKA (reference sequence). The CDR3 loop spans 13 amino acids. CDR3 protein: CSAWKEMEETQYV. In DNA form, the CDR3 reads TGCAGTGCTTGGAAGGAAATGGAAGAGACCCAGTACGTC.

Notes on this clonotype: A read error may account for a junction end that differs from germline. V is TRBV11-2 and J is TRBJ2-2; D may be TRBD1 (6 bases). The CDR3 loop spans 14 amino acids. The germline V gene encodes CDR1 SGHAT and CDR2 FQNNGV. The CDR3, as DNA: TGTCCCAGCAACCTGGACAGTCAGTCCGGGGAGCTGTTATTT. Translated: CPSNLDSQSGELLF.

The V gene is TRBV11-2, the J gene TRBJ1-1; D uncertain. V was shortened by 5 bases and J by 4 bases, with 14 bases between the two germline ends. CDR3 length: 14 amino acids. Germline CDR1 and CDR2: SGHAT and FQNNGV. CDR3 region: CASSVGWCGTEAFF. DNA of the CDR3: TGTGCCAGCAGCGTCGGGTGGTGTGGCACTGAAGCTTTCTTT.

About this clonotype: The junction departs from germline at one end; a sequencing error may be responsible. The rearrangement uses TRBV20-1 and TRBJ2-4; perhaps TRBD2 as D (5 bases). The CDR3 runs to 14 residues. Germline lookup yields CDR1 DFQATT and CDR2 SNEGSKA (reference sequence). CDR3: CSVSPPLAKNIRYF. As DNA, the CDR3 is TGCAGTGTTAGCCCCCCGCTAGCCAAAAACATTCGGTACTTC.

About this clonotype itself: At one end, the junction sequence differs from germline, possibly due to a read error. This chain connects TRBV4-1 to TRBJ2-1; maybe TRBD1 (6 bases). This CDR3 is 14 amino acids long. The germline gives CDR1 MGHRA, CDR2 YSYEKL. The CDR3 loop is CASNQMGEGVEQFF. For the CDR3, the DNA is TGCGCCAGCAACCAAATGGGCGAGGGGGTTGAGCAGTTCTTC.

This clonotype was detected once. A read error may produce the germline difference seen at one junction end. The CDR3 coding sequence is TGTGCCAGATGCTCATTTCGGGACACTGAAGCTTTCTTC. Amino acid sequence: CARCSFRDTEAFF. The chain joins TRBV11-3 to TRBJ1-1; the D gene is possibly TRBD1 (6 bases). The CDR3 is made up of 13 amino acids. Germline V gives CDR1 SGHNT, CDR2 YENEEA.